The 9 T cell receptor beta chains listed next were all sequenced from one sample in a study of pediatric ulcerative colitis. The method was immunoSEQ multiplex PCR; TCRdb's version includes in-frame clones alone and lacks a portion of them. Here the sample spans around 10,000 clones, over 75% being singletons. Sequencing input: blood. These receptors originate from a girl aged 10 to 17 with moderate ulcerative colitis.

The rearrangement uses TRBV28 and TRBJ1-2; D is ambiguous. Trimming took off 5 bases at V and 7 bases at J, with 14 bases between the two ends. In germline, CDR1 is MDHEN, CDR2 SYDVKM. The CDR3 runs 13 residues. The CDR3 sequence is CASSRGRESGYTF. The CDR3 coding sequence is TGTGCCAGCAGTAGAGGACGGGAGAGTGGCTACACCTTC.

The chain carries TRBV12-5 and TRBJ2-3; no firm D call. The CDR3 extends over 13 amino acids. Trimming cost V 7 bases and J 2 bases, with 10 bases left between them. The germline V gene encodes CDR1 LGHNT and CDR2 FRNRAP. CDR3: CASVGRDTDTQYF. CDR3 coding DNA: TGTGCTAGTGTAGGCAGAGACACAGATACGCAGTATTTT.

The V call is TRBV7-9, the J call TRBJ2-5; 8 bases agree with TRBD1. V lost 0 bases to trimming and J lost 4 bases; unmatched junction nucleotides: 1. CDR3 length equals 14 residues. Germline assignment: CDR1 SEHNR and CDR2 FQNEAQ (reference sequence). The CDR3 DNA follows: TGTGCCAGCAGCTTAGCCACAGGGGGAGAGACCCAGTACTTC. It codes for CASSLATGGETQYF.

V gene TRBV5-5 combines with J gene TRBJ2-7, with no clear D. The CDR3 runs to 15 residues. Germline CDR1 SGHKS, CDR2 YYEKEE (reference sequence). V was pared by 4 bases and J by 2 bases, with 16 bases between. DNA for the CDR3: TGTGCCAGCAGCCCTCCTCGGGCAGGCACCTACGAGCAGTACTTC. This gives the protein CASSPPRAGTYEQYF.

The gene calls are TRBV28 and TRBJ1-3, with TRBD1 as a possible D gene (5 bases). The germline V and J ends were trimmed by 8 bases and 1 base, with 12 bases remaining between them. This CDR3 has 14 residues. Germline V gene sequence: CDR1 MDHEN, CDR2 SYDVKM. The CDR3 loop is CASLPGGSGNTIYF. The CDR3 nucleotides are TGTGCCAGCCTCCCCGGGGGATCTGGAAACACCATATATTTT.

The gene calls are TRBV7-9 and TRBJ2-6; TRBD2 aligns across 7 bases. The junction had 7 bases not matched to a gene; V was cut back by 5 bases and J by 0 bases. The CDR3 runs to 17 residues. Looked up from germline, CDR1 is SEHNR and CDR2 is FQNEAQ (reference sequence). The CDR3 nucleotides read TGTGCCAGCAGCCCGGGCGGGGGAGGCTCTGGGGCCAACGTCCTGACTTTC. This encodes CASSPGGGGSGANVLTF.

The V call is TRBV28, the J call TRBJ2-1, with D possibly being TRBD2 (6 bases). Germline V gene data show CDR1 as MDHEN and CDR2 as SYDVKM. The V and J ends lost 7 bases and 0 bases respectively, with 13 bases between them. The CDR3 covers 15 residues. In nucleotides, the CDR3 is TGTGCCAGCACCGGGAGCAGGTCCTCCTACAATGAGCAGTTCTTC. Amino acids: CASTGSRSSYNEQFF.

In nucleotides, the CDR3 is TGTGCCAGCAGCTTAGACCGACTAGCGGGAGTCGACAATGAGCAGTTCTTC. Its translation is CASSLDRLAGVDNEQFF. The chain is built from TRBV11-3 and TRBJ2-1; the match to TRBD2 covers 12 bases. The CDR3 totals 17 residues. J was trimmed by 5 bases and V by 0 bases; bases with no gene match: 5. CDR1 and CDR2 from the germline V gene are SGHNT and YENEEA.

This rearrangement joins TRBV10-1 to TRBJ2-1, with unresolved D. The CDR3 runs to 14 residues. The germline V gene encodes CDR1 WNHNN and CDR2 SYGVQD (reference sequence). Trimming removed 4 bases from V and 7 bases from J, with 14 bases in between. In DNA form, the CDR3 reads TGCGCCAGCAGTGTCGATCTAGTACGGAATGAGCAGTTCTTC. This translates into CASSVDLVRNEQFF.